Included here is one T cell receptor beta chain sequence, with context. As yet, its antigen is unknown. The investigators reverse transcribed all of the isolated RNA, so they sequenced expressed TCRB transcripts. Roughly 3.4 million reads per sample on average were obtained from naive, central memory and regulatory T cell samples. TCRdb keeps only in-frame clones here, not all; method: immunoSEQ multiplex PCR. Among roughly 300,000 clones listed, over 11% were seen once. The sample comes from a study of beta chain features in type 1 diabetes. It was via CD45RO/CCR7/CD25/CD127/CD95/CD27 that CD4+ naive, central memory, regulatory and stem cell-like memory cells were sorted. J lost 0 bases, V lost 6 bases, and 3 bases had no gene match. The CDR3 contains 14 residues. Per germline, CDR1 SGHNT and CDR2 YYREEE (reference sequence). Study findings and constraints: When Type 1 diabetes patients were examined, their TCRB CDR3s proved moderately but significantly shorter in all four CD4+ subsets. Naive, central memory and Treg TCRB repertoires appeared more alike in patients than in healthy donors.

This clonotype was sampled from a man under 40 with type 1 diabetes. The sample was naive CD4+ T cells from blood. The V call is TRBV5-4, the J call TRBJ2-1, with 7 nucleotides matching TRBD2. The CDR3 region is CASMSSGSYNEQFF. Written as DNA, the CDR3 is TGTGCCAGCATGTCTAGCGGCTCCTACAATGAGCAGTTCTTC.